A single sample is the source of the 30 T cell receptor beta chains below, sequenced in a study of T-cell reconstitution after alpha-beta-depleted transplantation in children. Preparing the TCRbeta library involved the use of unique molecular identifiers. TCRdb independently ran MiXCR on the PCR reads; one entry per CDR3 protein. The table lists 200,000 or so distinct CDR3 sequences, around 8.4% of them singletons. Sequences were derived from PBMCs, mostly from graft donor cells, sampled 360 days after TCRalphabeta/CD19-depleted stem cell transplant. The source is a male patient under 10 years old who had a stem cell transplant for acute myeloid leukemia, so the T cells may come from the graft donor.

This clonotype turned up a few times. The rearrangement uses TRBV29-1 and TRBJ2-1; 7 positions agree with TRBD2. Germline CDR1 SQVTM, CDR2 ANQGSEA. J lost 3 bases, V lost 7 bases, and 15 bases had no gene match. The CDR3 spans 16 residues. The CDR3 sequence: CSAVGGSGDIYNEQFF. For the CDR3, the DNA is TGCAGCGCCGTGGGAGGGTCGGGAGACATCTACAATGAGCAGTTCTTC.

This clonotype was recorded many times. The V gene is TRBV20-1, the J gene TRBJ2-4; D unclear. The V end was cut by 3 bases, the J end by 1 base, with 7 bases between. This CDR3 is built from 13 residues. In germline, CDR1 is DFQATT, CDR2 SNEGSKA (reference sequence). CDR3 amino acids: CSASSGAKNIQYF. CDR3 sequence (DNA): TGCAGTGCTAGTTCCGGGGCCAAAAACATTCAGTACTTC.

The CDR3 sequence is CASSLDRLANTEAFF. The CDR3 DNA reads TGTGCCAGCAGTTTGGACAGGTTGGCGAACACTGAAGCTTTCTTT. The chain links TRBV27 to TRBJ1-1; TRBD1 agrees at 7 bases. Per the germline V gene, CDR1 is MNHEY and CDR2 is SMNVEV (reference sequence). Trimming removed 3 bases from V and 1 base from J; junction bases left unmatched: 5. The length of the CDR3 is 15 residues.

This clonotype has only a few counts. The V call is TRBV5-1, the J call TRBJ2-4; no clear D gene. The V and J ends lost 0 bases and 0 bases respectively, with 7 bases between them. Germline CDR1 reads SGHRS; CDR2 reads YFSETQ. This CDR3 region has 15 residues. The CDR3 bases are TGCGCCAGCAGCTTGGACCCTATAGCCAAAAACATTCAGTACTTC. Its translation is CASSLDPIAKNIQYF.

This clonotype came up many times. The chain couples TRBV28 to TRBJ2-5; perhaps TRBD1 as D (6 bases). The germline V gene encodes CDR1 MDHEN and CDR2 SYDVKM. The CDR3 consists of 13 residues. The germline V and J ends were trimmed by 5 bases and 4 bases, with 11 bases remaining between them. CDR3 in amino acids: CASSPGQLETQYF. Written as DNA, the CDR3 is TGTGCCAGCAGTCCTGGACAGTTAGAGACCCAGTACTTC.

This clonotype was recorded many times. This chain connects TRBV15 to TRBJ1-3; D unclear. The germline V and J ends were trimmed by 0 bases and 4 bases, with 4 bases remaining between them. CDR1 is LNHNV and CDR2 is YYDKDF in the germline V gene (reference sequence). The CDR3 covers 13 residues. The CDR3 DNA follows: TGTGCCACCAGCAGAGATCCAGGAAACACCATATATTTT. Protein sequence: CATSRDPGNTIYF.

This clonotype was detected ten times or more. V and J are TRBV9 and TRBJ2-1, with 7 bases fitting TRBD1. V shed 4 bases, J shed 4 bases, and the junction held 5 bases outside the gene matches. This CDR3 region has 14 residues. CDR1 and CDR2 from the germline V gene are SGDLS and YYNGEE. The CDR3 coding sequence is TGTGCCAGCAGCCGGGACAGTCTTTACAATGAGCAGTTCTTC. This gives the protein CASSRDSLYNEQFF.

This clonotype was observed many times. The CDR3 protein is CSASGGGFGDTQYF. The CDR3 DNA is TGCAGTGCTAGCGGGGGGGGGTTCGGAGATACGCAGTATTTT. The chain combines TRBV20-1 with TRBJ2-3; TRBD2 aligns across 8 bases. Germline loops: CDR1 DFQATT, CDR2 SNEGSKA (reference sequence). The length of the CDR3 is 14 residues. With V trimmed by 3 bases and J by 5 bases, 7 bases remained unmatched.

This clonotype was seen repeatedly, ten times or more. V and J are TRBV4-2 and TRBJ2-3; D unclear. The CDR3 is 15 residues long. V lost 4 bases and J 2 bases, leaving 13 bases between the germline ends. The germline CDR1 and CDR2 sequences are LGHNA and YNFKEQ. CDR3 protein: CASSPTRSDTDTQYF. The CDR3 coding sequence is TGTGCCAGCAGCCCCACCCGGAGTGACACAGATACGCAGTATTTT.

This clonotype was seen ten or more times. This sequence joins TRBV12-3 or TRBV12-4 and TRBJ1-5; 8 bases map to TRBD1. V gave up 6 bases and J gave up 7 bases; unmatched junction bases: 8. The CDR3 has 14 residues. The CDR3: CASSPDRGRQPQHF. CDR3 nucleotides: TGTGCCAGCAGCCCAGACAGGGGAAGGCAGCCCCAGCATTTT.

The CDR3 sequence: CASSPDRGRNSPLHF. CDR3 sequence (DNA): TGCGCCAGCAGCCCGGACAGGGGGCGAAATTCACCCCTCCACTTT. V and J are TRBV5-1 and TRBJ1-6; the match to TRBD1 covers 11 bases. V trimming: 4 bases; J trimming: 7 bases; junction bases outside the gene matches: 4. The germline CDR1 and CDR2 sequences are SGHRS and YFSETQ. CDR3 length: 15 amino acids.

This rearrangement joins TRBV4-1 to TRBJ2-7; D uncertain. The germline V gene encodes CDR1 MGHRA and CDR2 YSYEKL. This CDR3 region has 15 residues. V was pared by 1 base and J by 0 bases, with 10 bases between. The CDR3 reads CASSQGNLLSYEQYF. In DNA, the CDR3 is TGCGCCAGCAGCCAAGGCAACTTGCTCTCCTACGAGCAGTACTTC.

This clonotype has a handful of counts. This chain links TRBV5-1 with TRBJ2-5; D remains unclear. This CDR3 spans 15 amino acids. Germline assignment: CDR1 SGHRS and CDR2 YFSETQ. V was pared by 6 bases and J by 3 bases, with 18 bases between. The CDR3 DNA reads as TGCGCCAGCACAACATTCCACCGGTTTGAAGAGACCCAGTACTTC. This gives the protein CASTTFHRFEETQYF.

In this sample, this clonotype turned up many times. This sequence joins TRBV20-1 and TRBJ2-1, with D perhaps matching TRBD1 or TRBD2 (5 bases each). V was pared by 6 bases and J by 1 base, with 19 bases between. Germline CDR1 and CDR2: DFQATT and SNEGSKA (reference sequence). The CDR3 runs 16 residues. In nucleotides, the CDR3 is TGCAGTGCGGAACTCGGGACCGCCCGTTCCTACAATGAGCAGTTCTTC. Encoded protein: CSAELGTARSYNEQFF.

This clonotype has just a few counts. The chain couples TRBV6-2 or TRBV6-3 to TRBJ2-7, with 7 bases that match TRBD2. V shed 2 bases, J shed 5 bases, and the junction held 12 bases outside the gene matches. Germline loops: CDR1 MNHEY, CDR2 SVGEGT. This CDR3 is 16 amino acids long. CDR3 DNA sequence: TGTGCCAGCAGTTACACACCGGGACTACCTTGGGACGAGCAGTACTTC. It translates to CASSYTPGLPWDEQYF.

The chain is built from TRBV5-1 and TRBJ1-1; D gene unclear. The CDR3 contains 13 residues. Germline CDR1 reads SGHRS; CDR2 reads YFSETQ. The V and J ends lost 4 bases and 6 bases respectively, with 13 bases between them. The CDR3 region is CASSPAGWPEAFF. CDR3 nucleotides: TGCGCCAGCAGCCCCGCGGGTTGGCCTGAAGCTTTCTTT.

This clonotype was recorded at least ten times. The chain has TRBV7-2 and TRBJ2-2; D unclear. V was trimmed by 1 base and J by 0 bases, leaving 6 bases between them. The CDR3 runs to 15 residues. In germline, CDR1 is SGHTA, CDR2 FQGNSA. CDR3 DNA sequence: TGTGCCAGCAGCTTAGGGGTCCCGAACACCGGGGAGCTGTTTTTT. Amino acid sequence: CASSLGVPNTGELFF.

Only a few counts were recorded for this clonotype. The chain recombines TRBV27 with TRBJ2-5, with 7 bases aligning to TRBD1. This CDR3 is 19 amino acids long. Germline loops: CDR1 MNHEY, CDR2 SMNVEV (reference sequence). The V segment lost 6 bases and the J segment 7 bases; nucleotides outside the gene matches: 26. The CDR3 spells CASSLNKIDPGQSWGTQYF. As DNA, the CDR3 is TGTGCCAGCAGCCTAAATAAGATTGACCCGGGACAGTCCTGGGGGACCCAGTACTTC.

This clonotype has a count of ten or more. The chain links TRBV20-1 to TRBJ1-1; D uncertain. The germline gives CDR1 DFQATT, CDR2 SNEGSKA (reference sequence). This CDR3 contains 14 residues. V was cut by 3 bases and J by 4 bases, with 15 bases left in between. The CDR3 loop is CSARAGSAGTEAFF. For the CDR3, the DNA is TGCAGTGCTAGGGCGGGCAGCGCCGGCACTGAAGCTTTCTTT.

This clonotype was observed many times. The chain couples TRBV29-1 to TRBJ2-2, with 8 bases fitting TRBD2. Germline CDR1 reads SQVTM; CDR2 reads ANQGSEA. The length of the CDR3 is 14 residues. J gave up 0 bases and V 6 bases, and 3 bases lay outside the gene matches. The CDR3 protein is CSVAGGANTGELFF. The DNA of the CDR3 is TGCAGCGTCGCGGGGGGCGCGAACACCGGGGAGCTGTTTTTT.

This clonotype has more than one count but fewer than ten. As DNA, the CDR3 is TGTGCCAGCAGCTTTTGGGGACAGATATACGAGCAGTACTTC. This sequence encodes CASSFWGQIYEQYF. The chain uses TRBV7-9 and TRBJ2-7; 7 nucleotides line up with TRBD1. After removal of 3 bases from V and 4 bases from J, the junction contained 6 bases not matched to a gene. CDR3 length equals 14 residues. CDR1 SEHNR and CDR2 FQNEAQ come from the germline V gene (reference sequence).

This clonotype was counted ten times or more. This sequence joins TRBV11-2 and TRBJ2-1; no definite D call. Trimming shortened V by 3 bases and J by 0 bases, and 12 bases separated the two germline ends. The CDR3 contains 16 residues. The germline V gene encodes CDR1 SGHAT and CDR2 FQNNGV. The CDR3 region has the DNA TGTGCCAGCAGCTTTTCCGGGCAGAGCTCCTACAATGAGCAGTTCTTC. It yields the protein CASSFSGQSSYNEQFF.

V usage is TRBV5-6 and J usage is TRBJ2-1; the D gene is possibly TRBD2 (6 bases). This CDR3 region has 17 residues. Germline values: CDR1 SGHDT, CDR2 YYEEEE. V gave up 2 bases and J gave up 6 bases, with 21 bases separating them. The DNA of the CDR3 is TGTGCCAGCAGCTTCGGTCTGTTTTCGGGCGGGGTCAATGAGCAGTTCTTC. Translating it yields CASSFGLFSGGVNEQFF.

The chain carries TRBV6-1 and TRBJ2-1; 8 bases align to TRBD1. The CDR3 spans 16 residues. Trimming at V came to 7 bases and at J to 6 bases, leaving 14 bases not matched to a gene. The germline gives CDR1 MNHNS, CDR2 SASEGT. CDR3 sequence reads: CASNKHIRTGPNEQFF. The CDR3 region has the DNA TGTGCCAGCAACAAACACATCAGGACAGGGCCCAATGAGCAGTTCTTC.

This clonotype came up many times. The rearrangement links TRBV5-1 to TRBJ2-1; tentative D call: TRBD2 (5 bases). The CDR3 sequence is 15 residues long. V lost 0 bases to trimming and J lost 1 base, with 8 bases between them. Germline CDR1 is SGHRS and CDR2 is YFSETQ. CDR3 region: CASSLAGVSYNEQFF. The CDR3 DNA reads TGCGCCAGCAGCTTGGCCGGGGTATCCTACAATGAGCAGTTCTTC.

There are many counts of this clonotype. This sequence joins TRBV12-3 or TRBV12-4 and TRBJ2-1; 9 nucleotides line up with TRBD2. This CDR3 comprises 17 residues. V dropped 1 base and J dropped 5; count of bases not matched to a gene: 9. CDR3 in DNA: TGTGCCAGCAGTTTAGTCGCATTAGCGGGAGAGAACAATGAGCAGTTCTTC. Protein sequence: CASSLVALAGENNEQFF.

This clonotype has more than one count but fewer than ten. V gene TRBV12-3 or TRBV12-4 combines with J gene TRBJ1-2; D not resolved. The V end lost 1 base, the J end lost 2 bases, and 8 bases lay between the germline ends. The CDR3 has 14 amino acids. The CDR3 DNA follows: TGTGCCAGCAGTTTAGACAGCACGAACTATGGCTACACCTTC. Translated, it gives CASSLDSTNYGYTF.

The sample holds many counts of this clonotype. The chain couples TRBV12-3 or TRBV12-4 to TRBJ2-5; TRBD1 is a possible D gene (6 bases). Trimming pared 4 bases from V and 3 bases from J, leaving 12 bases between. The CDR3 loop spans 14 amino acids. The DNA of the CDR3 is TGTGCCAGCAGTTGGGGTGGGGGCAAAGAGACCCAGTACTTC. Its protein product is CASSWGGGKETQYF.

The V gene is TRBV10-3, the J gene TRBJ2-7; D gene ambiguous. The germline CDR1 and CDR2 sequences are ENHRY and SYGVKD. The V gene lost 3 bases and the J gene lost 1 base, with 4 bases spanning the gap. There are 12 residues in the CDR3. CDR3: CAISDGSYEQYF. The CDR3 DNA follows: TGTGCCATCAGTGACGGTTCCTACGAGCAGTACTTC.

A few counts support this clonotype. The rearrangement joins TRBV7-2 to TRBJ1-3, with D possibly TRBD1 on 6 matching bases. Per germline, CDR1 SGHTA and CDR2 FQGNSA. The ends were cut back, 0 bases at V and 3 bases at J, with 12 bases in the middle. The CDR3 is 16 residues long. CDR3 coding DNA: TGTGCCAGCAGCTTAGCTGCGGGGGCCTTTGGAAACACCATATATTTT. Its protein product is CASSLAAGAFGNTIYF. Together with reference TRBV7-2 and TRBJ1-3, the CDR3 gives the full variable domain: GAGVSQSPSNKVTEKGKDVELRCDPISGHTALYWYRQSLGQGLEFLIYFQGNSAPDKSGLPSDRFSAERTGGSVSTLTIQRTQQEDSAVYLCASSLAAGAFGNTIYFGEGSWLTVV.